These 27 T cell receptor beta chains were all obtained from the same sample, sequenced in a study of Ad26.COV2.S vaccination and SARS-CoV-2 variants. Noted treatment: some 20 received Ad26.COV2.S at low or high dose, single or two shots; several received placebo; per-sample allocation not given. Vaccine and placebo recipients were sampled on day 63 after the first injection. Generated by immunoSEQ multiplex PCR, the TCRdb table keeps only in-frame clones and is missing some. The table shows hundreds of thousands of clones, with about 88% occurring only once. The specimen was peripheral blood, collected in a trial of Ad26.COV2.S vaccine versus placebo. These receptors were obtained from a person aged 18-65 years who received the Ad26.COV2.S COVID-19 vaccine or a placebo.

The rearrangement uses TRBV4-3 and TRBJ2-3; a possible D gene is TRBD2 (7 bases). This CDR3 contains 15 residues. V lost 1 base to trimming and J lost 3 bases, with 11 bases between them. Germline CDR1 and CDR2: LGHNA and YSLEER. This CDR3 is CASSQAGGGTDTQYF. In DNA form, the CDR3 reads TGCGCCAGCAGCCAAGCGGGGGGCGGGACAGATACGCAGTATTTT.

The chain has TRBV7-3 and TRBJ2-5, with D perhaps matching TRBD2 (5 bases). Trimming took 5 bases from V and 2 from J, leaving 12 bases between them. In germline, CDR1 is SGHTA, CDR2 FQGTGA. The CDR3 is 14 amino acids. CDR3 protein: CASSAGNTQETQYF. The CDR3, as DNA: TGTGCCAGCAGCGCCGGGAATACACAAGAGACCCAGTACTTC.

A single count supports this clone. V and J are TRBV2 and TRBJ2-7, with 7 bases lining up with TRBD1. This CDR3 is built from 14 residues. V shed 2 bases and J 4 bases; nucleotides not matched to a gene: 5. Germline V gives CDR1 SNHLY, CDR2 FYNNEI. CDR3 sequence reads: CASSEMARGYEQYF. In nucleotides, the CDR3 is TGTGCCAGCAGTGAAATGGCCAGGGGGTACGAGCAGTACTTC.

The J gene is TRBJ1-5, the V gene TRBV5-4; 7 bases map to TRBD1. The V and J ends lost 0 bases and 1 base, in that order; junction bases with no gene match: 1. The V gene's germline CDR1 is SGHNT and CDR2 YYREEE (reference sequence). The CDR3 is 15 amino acids. The CDR3: CASSLGGQSNQPQHF. The CDR3 DNA reads TGTGCCAGCAGCTTGGGGGGACAGAGCAATCAGCCCCAGCATTTT. Together with reference TRBV5-4 and TRBJ1-5, the CDR3 gives the full variable domain: ETGVTQSPTHLIKTRGQQVTLRCSSQSGHNTVSWYQQALGQGPQFIFQYYREEENGRGNFPPRFSGLQFPNYSSELNVNALELDDSALYLCASSLGGQSNQPQHFGDGTRLSIL.

The chain combines TRBV10-3 with TRBJ2-7; 10 nucleotides line up with TRBD2. This CDR3 is built from 15 residues. Unmatched junction bases numbered 5, after V lost 0 bases and J lost 6 bases. CDR1 is ENHRY and CDR2 is SYGVKD in the germline V gene. The CDR3 coding sequence is TGTGCCATCAGTGAGTCGATTCTAGCGGGAGTCGAGCAGTACTTC. It encodes CAISESILAGVEQYF.

The chain links TRBV30 to TRBJ1-2; D may be TRBD1 (5 bases). Trimming left V 2 bases short and J 2 bases short, with 12 bases between. The length of the CDR3 is 14 residues. Germline loops: CDR1 GTSNPN, CDR2 SVGIG (reference sequence). The CDR3 here is CAWSSGATNYGYTF. The CDR3 nucleotides are TGTGCCTGGAGTAGTGGGGCGACCAACTATGGCTACACCTTC. The full variable domain, with the rest looked up from reference TRBV30 and TRBJ1-2, is SQTIHQWPATLVQPVGSPLSLECTVEGTSNPNLYWYRQAAGRGLQLLFYSVGIGQISSEVPQNLSASRPQDRQFILSSKKLLLSDSGFYLCAWSSGATNYGYTFGSGTRLTVV.

This chain joins TRBV19 and TRBJ1-5, with 10 bases fitting TRBD1. Germline CDR1 is LNHDA and CDR2 is SQIVND (reference sequence). The trim removed 6 bases at V and 6 bases at J, leaving 11 bases unmatched. This CDR3 region has 16 residues. CDR3 sequence (DNA): TGTGCCAGTAGGAGTGACAGGGGGCTTTCAAGTCAGCCCCAGCATTTT. It translates to CASRSDRGLSSQPQHF. Full variable domain (remainder filled in from reference TRBV19 and TRBJ1-5): DGGITQSPKYLFRKEGQNVTLSCEQNLNHDAMYWYRQDPGQGLRLIYYSQIVNDFQKGDIAEGYSVSREKKESFPLTVTSAQKNPTAFYLCASRSDRGLSSQPQHFGDGTRLSIL.

The V and J genes are TRBV9 and TRBJ1-1; D is undetermined. CDR3 length: 15 residues. Trimming removed 0 bases from V and 7 bases from J, with 16 bases in between. Germline CDR1 SGDLS, CDR2 YYNGEE. In DNA, the CDR3 is TGTGCCAGCAGCGTAGGCTGGGCTACTTGGGATGAAGCTTTCTTT. Encoded protein: CASSVGWATWDEAFF.

This chain connects TRBV29-1 to TRBJ2-4; D gene uncertain. This CDR3 is 10 amino acids long. Germline CDR1 and CDR2: SQVTM and ANQGSEA. Trimming took 5 bases from V and 8 from J, leaving 7 bases between them. The CDR3: CSVTWDIQYF. As DNA, the CDR3 is TGCAGCGTTACCTGGGACATTCAGTACTTC.

The chain joins TRBV27 to TRBJ2-7; D is tentatively TRBD1 or TRBD2 (5 bases each). This CDR3 is 12 amino acids long. With 3 bases removed from V and 6 bases from J, the gap between germline ends came to 9 bases. CDR1 and CDR2 from the germline V gene are MNHEY and SMNVEV (reference sequence). The CDR3 region is CASSFAGSEQYF. The CDR3 DNA follows: TGTGCCAGCAGTTTTGCAGGGAGCGAGCAGTACTTC.

Written as DNA, the CDR3 is TGTGCCAGTAGTGAGTCCGGGACAGGGACAGATACGCAGTATTTT. Translating gives CASSESGTGTDTQYF. The rearrangement uses TRBV19 and TRBJ2-3; 9 bases line up with TRBD1. The CDR3 extends over 15 amino acids. Trimming took 5 bases from V and 3 from J; bases not matched to a gene: 6. Germline lookup yields CDR1 LNHDA and CDR2 SQIVND (reference sequence). Based on the CDR3 plus reference TRBV19 and TRBJ2-3, the full variable domain is DGGITQSPKYLFRKEGQNVTLSCEQNLNHDAMYWYRQDPGQGLRLIYYSQIVNDFQKGDIAEGYSVSREKKESFPLTVTSAQKNPTAFYLCASSESGTGTDTQYFGPGTRLTVL.

The CDR3 sequence is CASSQVLQGLNQPQHF. The CDR3 DNA follows: TGTGCCAGCAGCCAAGTTCTACAGGGCCTTAATCAGCCCCAGCATTTT. The chain couples TRBV3-1 (or the pseudogene TRBV3-2) to TRBJ1-5, with D tentatively TRBD1 (6 bases). Trimming left V 1 base short and J 4 bases short, with 14 bases between. Germline CDR1 reads LGHDT; CDR2 reads YNNKEL (reference sequence). CDR3 length: 16 amino acids.

This clone was observed a single time. This chain uses TRBV4-1 with TRBJ2-5, with D tentatively TRBD1 or TRBD2 (6 bases each). This CDR3 has 15 amino acids. V dropped 3 bases and J dropped 0 bases, with 11 bases sitting between them. The germline gives CDR1 MGHRA, CDR2 YSYEKL. The CDR3, as DNA: TGCGCCAGCAGCCACCCGGGGGCCAACCAAGAGACCCAGTACTTC. Translated, it gives CASSHPGANQETQYF.

The genes are TRBV14 and TRBJ2-7, with 7 bases aligning to TRBD1. V lost 7 bases to trimming and J lost 2 bases; unmatched junction nucleotides: 8. The germline V gene has CDR1 SGHDN and CDR2 FVKESK. CDR3 length: 14 residues. CDR3 in amino acids: CASNPGTEAYEQYF. The CDR3 bases are TGTGCCAGCAACCCGGGGACAGAAGCCTACGAGCAGTACTTC.

The rearrangement joins TRBV7-3 to TRBJ2-5, with D possibly being TRBD2 (6 bases). V lost 6 bases and J lost 1, with 12 bases in between. The CDR3 covers 14 residues. Germline assignment: CDR1 SGHTA and CDR2 FQGTGA. Written as DNA, the CDR3 is TGTGCCAGCAGTCCAGACGGGGGCCAAGAGACCCAGTACTTC. Protein sequence: CASSPDGGQETQYF.

DNA of the CDR3: TGTGCCAGCAGCCAAGGGGAACCCAACTATGGCTACACCTTC. It is translated as CASSQGEPNYGYTF. The chain links TRBV7-9 to TRBJ1-2; maybe TRBD1 (5 bases). V gave up 5 bases and J gave up 2 bases, with 12 bases separating them. Germline assignment: CDR1 SEHNR and CDR2 FQNEAQ (reference sequence). The CDR3 extends over 14 amino acids.

The J gene is TRBJ1-1, the V gene TRBV10-1; D remains unclear. This CDR3 comprises 13 residues. V dropped 9 bases and J dropped 4 bases, with 15 bases sitting between them. Per germline, CDR1 WNHNN and CDR2 SYGVQD (reference sequence). The CDR3 coding sequence is TGCGCCAGAGCCTTTTGGGGTGGCACTGAAGCTTTCTTT. Its translation: CARAFWGGTEAFF.

The V call is TRBV5-5, the J call TRBJ2-5, with TRBD1 matching over 10 bases. This CDR3 region has 16 residues. The germline CDR1 and CDR2 sequences are SGHKS and YYEKEE (reference sequence). V gave up 4 bases and J gave up 3 bases; unmatched junction bases: 9. The CDR3 spells CASSRRQGAGEETQYF. CDR3 nucleotides: TGTGCCAGCAGCAGAAGACAGGGGGCGGGAGAAGAGACCCAGTACTTC.

CDR3 region: CASSEGGHTYPPPLHF. CDR3 nucleotide sequence: TGTGCCAGCAGTGAGGGTGGGCATACCTACCCGCCACCCCTCCACTTT. The chain carries TRBV6-2 or TRBV6-3 and TRBJ1-6; D uncertain. The CDR3 spans 16 residues. Between the trimmed V and J ends, which lost 5 bases and 11 bases, there was a span of 22 bases. Per the germline V gene, CDR1 is MNHEY and CDR2 is SVGEGT.

The chain couples TRBV13 to TRBJ1-2; D not certain. CDR1 PRHDT and CDR2 FYEKMQ come from the germline V gene (reference sequence). The CDR3 sequence is 12 residues long. Trimming shortened V by 4 bases and J by 7 bases, and 10 bases separated the two germline ends. The CDR3 loop reads CASSSLSGGYTF. CDR3 coding DNA: TGTGCCAGCAGCTCCCTTAGCGGTGGCTACACCTTC.

This clone was observed once. The CDR3 loop reads CASSPNRGEIGGYTF. Written as DNA, the CDR3 is TGTGCCAGCTCACCCAATCGGGGCGAGATCGGTGGCTACACCTTC. V gene TRBV18 combines with J gene TRBJ1-2, with a possible D match to TRBD1 (5 bases). The CDR3 is 15 amino acids. The ends were cut back, 3 bases at V and 7 bases at J, with 18 bases in the middle. Germline V gives CDR1 KGHSH, CDR2 LQKENI.

The rearrangement links TRBV6-2 or TRBV6-3 to TRBJ2-2; 10 nucleotides agree with TRBD2. Germline loops: CDR1 MNHEY, CDR2 SVGEGT. Unmatched junction bases numbered 7, after V lost 2 bases and J lost 4 bases. The length of the CDR3 is 17 residues. The chain's CDR3 is CASSYDGTSEITGELFF. The CDR3 DNA reads as TGTGCCAGCAGTTACGATGGGACTAGCGAAATCACCGGGGAGCTGTTTTTT.

A few counts support this clone. CDR3 DNA sequence: TGTGCCACCAGCAGAGGGTCCCAGGAAATCAATCAGCCCCAGCATTTT. Translating it yields CATSRGSQEINQPQHF. This chain joins TRBV15 and TRBJ1-5; D ambiguous. Trimming shortened V by 1 base and J by 3 bases, and 13 bases separated the two germline ends. CDR1 and CDR2 (germline): LNHNV, YYDKDF (reference sequence). The CDR3 length is 16 residues. The full variable domain, rest sourced from reference TRBV15 and TRBJ1-5, is DAMVIQNPRYQVTQFGKPVTLSCSQTLNHNVMYWYQQKSSQAPKLLFHYYDKDFNNEADTPDNFQSRRPNTSFCFLDIRSPGLGDTAMYLCATSRGSQEINQPQHFGDGTRLSIL.

The V call is TRBV10-3, the J call TRBJ2-7; D gene ambiguous. The V end lost 10 bases, the J end lost 4 bases, and 11 bases lay between the germline ends. The CDR3 consists of 11 residues. Germline V CDR1 and CDR2: ENHRY, SYGVKD. CDR3 loop: CATQQLYEQYF. Here the CDR3 DNA reads TGTGCCACCCAACAGCTTTACGAGCAGTACTTC.

The CDR3 coding sequence is TGTGCCAGCAGTTCTACCCCCGGACTAGCGGGAGCCATACAGTTCTTC. It translates to CASSSTPGLAGAIQFF. This chain connects TRBV28 to TRBJ2-1; TRBD2 agrees at 13 bases. This CDR3 has 16 amino acids. The germline gives CDR1 MDHEN, CDR2 SYDVKM. J gave up 13 bases and V 4 bases, and 13 bases lay outside the gene matches. Combining the CDR3 with reference TRBV28 and TRBJ2-1 gives the whole variable domain DVKVTQSSRYLVKRTGEKVFLECVQDMDHENMFWYRQDPGLGLRLIYFSYDVKMKEKGDIPEGYSVSREKKERFSLILESASTNQTSMYLCASSSTPGLAGAIQFFGPGTRLTVL.

The rearrangement uses TRBV30 and TRBJ1-5; the match to TRBD1 covers 7 bases. The CDR3 is 15 amino acids. The ends lost 3 bases at V and 7 bases at J; junction bases unmatched: 12. Germline CDR1 GTSNPN, CDR2 SVGIG (reference sequence). The CDR3 DNA is TGTGCCTGGAGCGCTAAACAGGGGTCTGGGCAGCCCCAGCATTTT. Its translation: CAWSAKQGSGQPQHF.

The CDR3: CASSSRVYGNTIYF. The CDR3 nucleotides are TGTGCCAGCAGTAGCCGGGTCTACGGAAACACCATATATTTT. V is TRBV2 and J is TRBJ1-3, with unresolved D. V was trimmed by 5 bases and J by 4 bases, leaving 12 bases between them. The CDR3 is 14 amino acids. Germline CDR1 is SNHLY and CDR2 is FYNNEI. Complete variable domain (other parts from reference TRBV2 and TRBJ1-3): EPEVTQTPSHQVTQMGQEVILRCVPISNHLYFYWYRQILGQKVEFLVSFYNNEISEKSEIFDDQFSVERPDGSNFTLKIRSTKLEDSAMYFCASSSRVYGNTIYFGEGSWLTVV.